The rows below give T cell receptor beta chains drawn from one sample of a study of T cell responses to AZD1222 COVID-19 vaccine. Libraries were prepared by immunoSEQ multiplex PCR; TCRdb keeps only in-frame clonotypes and omits some of them. The top ten clones hold under 4.5% of a sample with about 130,000 clones, approximately 90% of them seen once. Sequences were derived from peripheral blood, sampled on day 0 of AZD1222 vaccination. All receptors derive from an adult in good health. Both conserved end residues are trimmed from each CDR3. Clone size is stated in some rows and not others, as once, few, many or a class when expanded.

v_gene	abundance	j_gene	CDR3aa
TRBV7-3	NA	TRBJ2-5	ASSTRTGIAETQY
TRBV9	NA	TRBJ2-7	ASSVGVSGGRYEQY
TRBV6-4	NA	TRBJ1-5	ASSQGSNQPQH
TRBV27	NA	TRBJ1-3	ASSHRADSGNTIY
TRBV7-2	NA	TRBJ1-4	ASSPGGVSVNEKLF
TRBV3-1/TRBV3-2	once	TRBJ1-5	ASSQGVRQPQH
TRBV7-2	NA	TRBJ2-1	ASSLPTFSGRSNEQF
TRBV19	NA	TRBJ2-7	ASSTRTGPYEQY
TRBV2	NA	TRBJ1-1	ASSEGMGTEAF
TRBV6-5	once	TRBJ2-2	ASGQTTSNTGELF
TRBV14	NA	TRBJ1-6	ASSQEARESPLH
TRBV19	NA	TRBJ2-3	ASSMAGGRPEDTQY
TRBV6-6	NA	TRBJ2-1	ASSRNPGHNEQF